This entry lists 9 T cell receptor beta chains sequenced from one sample in a study of identical twins. TCRdb re-called the 5' RACE reads with MiXCR, one entry per CDR3 protein. The sample includes about 240,000 distinct CDR3 sequences, roughly 12% of them seen just once. The data also belong to a second study, concerning yellow fever vaccine responses in identical twins.

Sequenced input: memory (CD45RO+) T cells sorted from blood. The receptors come from a woman aged 18-29 years in good health.

This clonotype was counted between two and nine times. This rearrangement joins TRBV30 to TRBJ1-1; 9 bases are shared with TRBD1. Per germline, CDR1 GTSNPN and CDR2 SVGIG (reference sequence). This CDR3 spans 18 amino acids. Germline trimming cut 0 bases from V and 0 bases from J; bases unmatched to any gene: 11. CDR3 sequence reads: CAWSVVFGTGILNTEAFF. As DNA, the CDR3 is TGTGCCTGGAGTGTGGTTTTCGGGACAGGGATTTTGAACACTGAAGCTTTCTTT.

This clonotype was picked up a small number of times. The chain's CDR3 is CASSYAQGATYEQYF. The CDR3 DNA follows: TGTGCCAGCAGTTACGCACAGGGGGCCACCTACGAGCAGTACTTC. This sequence joins TRBV6-2 or TRBV6-3 and TRBJ2-7, with 9 bases matching TRBD1. The CDR3 runs to 15 residues. Germline-derived CDR1 and CDR2 are MNHEY and SVGEGT. After removal of 2 bases from V and 2 bases from J, the junction contained 4 bases not matched to a gene.

The V and J genes are TRBV20-1 and TRBJ1-5; no reliable D call. This CDR3 has 12 amino acids. CDR1 is DFQATT and CDR2 is SNEGSKA in the germline V gene (reference sequence). Trimming cost V 4 bases and J 0 bases, with 4 bases left between them. The CDR3 coding sequence is TGCAGTGCTAAAGATAGCAATCAGCCCCAGCATTTT. Protein: CSAKDSNQPQHF.

This clonotype was seen at least ten times. V gene TRBV4-3 combines with J gene TRBJ2-1; D unclear. The V gene's germline CDR1 is LGHNA and CDR2 YSLEER. The CDR3 contains 15 residues. V lost 1 base and J 3 bases, leaving 10 bases between the germline ends. CDR3: CASSQGSANYNEQFF. In DNA form, the CDR3 reads TGCGCCAGCAGCCAAGGTTCAGCGAACTACAATGAGCAGTTCTTC.

This clonotype was recorded many times. The V gene is TRBV28, the J gene TRBJ1-1; D is unresolved. V lost 1 base, J lost 0 bases, and 15 bases lay in between. CDR1 is MDHEN, CDR2 SYDVKM, per germline. The CDR3 length is 17 residues. CDR3 nucleotide sequence: TGTGCCAGCAGTTTATCCCCAATTTTTTATTTGAACACTGAAGCTTTCTTT. Translated, it gives CASSLSPIFYLNTEAFF.

The chain couples TRBV2 to TRBJ2-1; TRBD1 might be the D (6 bases). CDR1 and CDR2 from the germline V gene are SNHLY and FYNNEI. The CDR3 spans 14 residues. The V gene lost 6 bases and the J gene lost 8 bases, with 17 bases spanning the gap. CDR3 region: CASRKGAGVDEQFF. In nucleotides, the CDR3 is TGTGCCAGCAGGAAGGGAGCAGGGGTTGATGAGCAGTTCTTC.

The V and J genes are TRBV7-8 and TRBJ2-2; 8 bases are shared with TRBD2. CDR3 size: 17 residues. After removal of 4 bases from V and 5 bases from J, the junction contained 12 bases not matched to a gene. Germline V gene sequence: CDR1 SGHVS, CDR2 FQNEAQ. CDR3 region: CASSSYPSTGGTGELFF. CDR3 nucleotide sequence: TGTGCCAGCAGCTCGTACCCCAGCACGGGAGGGACCGGGGAGCTGTTTTTT.

This clonotype was seen a few times. This rearrangement joins TRBV10-1 to TRBJ2-1, with 13 bases aligning to TRBD2. The CDR3 loop spans 19 amino acids. CDR1 is WNHNN, CDR2 SYGVQD, per germline (reference sequence). The CDR3 loop reads CATVVGLAGVMSSYNEQFF. CDR3 nucleotides: TGCGCTACCGTGGTAGGACTAGCGGGAGTCATGAGCTCCTACAATGAGCAGTTCTTC.

The chain couples TRBV7-9 to TRBJ1-6, with 8 nucleotides matching TRBD1. There are 15 residues in the CDR3. Germline assignment: CDR1 SEHNR and CDR2 FQNEAQ (reference sequence). J lost 7 bases, V lost 0 bases, and 2 bases had no gene match. CDR3: CASSLATGANSPLHF. The DNA of the CDR3 is TGTGCCAGCAGCTTAGCGACAGGGGCGAATTCACCCCTCCACTTT.